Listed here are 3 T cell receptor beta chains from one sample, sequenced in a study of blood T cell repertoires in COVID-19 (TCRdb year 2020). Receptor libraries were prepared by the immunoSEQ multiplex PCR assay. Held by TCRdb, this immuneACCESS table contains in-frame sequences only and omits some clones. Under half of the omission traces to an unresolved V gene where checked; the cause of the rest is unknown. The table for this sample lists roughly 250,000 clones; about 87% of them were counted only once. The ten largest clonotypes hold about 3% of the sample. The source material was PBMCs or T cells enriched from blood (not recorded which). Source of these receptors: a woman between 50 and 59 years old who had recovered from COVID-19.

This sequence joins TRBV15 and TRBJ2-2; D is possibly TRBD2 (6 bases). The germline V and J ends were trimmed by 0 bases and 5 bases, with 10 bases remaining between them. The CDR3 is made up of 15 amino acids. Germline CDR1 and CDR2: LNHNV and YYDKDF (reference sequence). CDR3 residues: CATSRDQGGTGELFF. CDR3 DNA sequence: TGTGCCACCAGCAGAGATCAGGGAGGTACCGGGGAGCTGTTTTTT.

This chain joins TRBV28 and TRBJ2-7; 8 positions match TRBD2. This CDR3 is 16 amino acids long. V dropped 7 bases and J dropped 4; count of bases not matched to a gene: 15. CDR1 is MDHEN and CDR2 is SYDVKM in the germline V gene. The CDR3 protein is CASIASAREGGYEQYF. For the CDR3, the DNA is TGTGCCAGCATAGCCAGCGCACGGGAGGGCGGGTACGAGCAGTACTTC.

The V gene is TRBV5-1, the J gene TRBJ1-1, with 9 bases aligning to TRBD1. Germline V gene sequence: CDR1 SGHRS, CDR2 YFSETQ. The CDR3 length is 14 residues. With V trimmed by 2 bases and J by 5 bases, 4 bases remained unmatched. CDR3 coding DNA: TGCGCCAGCAGCTTAACCGGGACAGGGACTGAAGCTTTCTTT. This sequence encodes CASSLTGTGTEAFF.